A selection of T cell receptor beta chains follows, all from one sample in a study of blood T cell repertoires in COVID-19. The data were produced by immunoSEQ multiplex PCR, yet TCRdb's version contains in-frame clones alone and is incomplete. The table includes some 170,000 clones, over 75% detected once. Sequenced sample: PBMCs or T cells enriched from blood (not recorded which). The source is a man aged 35 to 55 who had recovered from COVID-19. Both conserved end residues are part of each CDR3. D genes are given only for firm matches. The size of a clone is reported for some rows only, either as once, few or many, or as a class for expanded clones.

>TRBV7-9|TRBJ2-2|TRBD1|-
CASSLSDRENTGELFF
TGTGCCAGCAGCCTTTCGGACAGGGAAAATACCGGGGAGCTGTTTTTT
>TRBV18|TRBJ2-2|-|-
CASSHPPSVNTGELFF
TGTGCCAGCTCACATCCCCCTTCCGTAAACACCGGGGAGCTGTTTTTT
>TRBV24-1|TRBJ2-3|TRBD1|-
CATSAHSAGTGLVTQYF
TGTGCCACCAGTGCCCACTCTGCCGGGACAGGGTTGGTTACGCAGTATTTT
>TRBV7-9|TRBJ1-2|TRBD1|once
CASSPDRGYGYTF
TGTGCCAGCAGTCCTGACAGGGGCTATGGCTACACCTTC
>TRBV7-9|TRBJ2-5|TRBD1|once
CASSRDRQQETQYF
TGTGCCAGCAGCCGGGACAGGCAACAAGAGACCCAGTACTTC
>TRBV5-1|TRBJ2-3|TRBD2|once
CASSPGLAVSTDTQYF
TGCGCCAGCAGCCCGGGACTAGCGGTTAGCACAGATACGCAGTATTTT
>TRBV5-1|TRBJ1-2|-|few
CASSPVTGNYGYTF
TGCGCCAGCAGCCCAGTTACAGGCAACTATGGCTACACCTTC
>TRBV5-1|TRBJ2-3|TRBD2|-
CASSSRPGLAGTPDTDTQYF
TGCGCCAGCAGCTCCCGCCCCGGACTAGCGGGGACCCCGGACACAGATACGCAGTATTTT
>TRBV6-5|TRBJ2-2|-|-
CASSADTGELFF
TGTGCCAGCAGCGCAGACACCGGGGAGCTGTTTTTT
>TRBV9|TRBJ1-1|-|-
CASSTTGNTEAFF
TGTGCCAGCAGCACTACAGGGAACACTGAAGCTTTCTTT
>TRBV5-1|TRBJ1-1|-|-
CASSLTGVNTEAFF
TGCGCCAGCAGCTTGACTGGAGTTAACACTGAAGCTTTCTTT
>TRBV4-1|TRBJ2-7|-|-
CASSQRAIGDEQYF
TGCGCCAGCAGCCAACGGGCTATCGGGGACGAGCAGTACTTC
>TRBV2|TRBJ1-3|TRBD1|-
CASSDIGQELSSGNTIYF
TGTGCCAGCAGTGACATCGGACAGGAGCTAAGCTCTGGAAACACCATATATTTT
>TRBV27|TRBJ2-7|TRBD1|-
CASSFTGTGPYEQYF
TGTGCCAGCAGTTTTACCGGGACAGGTCCCTACGAGCAGTACTTC
>TRBV14|TRBJ1-2|-|-
CASSQVLNYGYTF
TGTGCCAGCAGCCAAGTCCTTAACTATGGCTACACCTTC
>TRBV5-1|TRBJ2-3|-|-
CASSGQVSTDTQYF
TGCGCCAGCAGTGGGCAGGTCTCCACAGATACGCAGTATTTT
>TRBV6-4|TRBJ1-5|-|once
CASSPDRSNQPQHF
TGTGCCAGCAGTCCAGACAGGAGCAATCAGCCCCAGCATTTT
>TRBV24-1|TRBJ2-3|-|-
CATSDGGLGSPDTQYF
TGTGCCACCAGTGATGGAGGTTTAGGGAGTCCAGATACGCAGTATTTT
>TRBV3-1/TRBV3-2|TRBJ2-7|-|-
CASSQVSGQNYEQYF
TGTGCCAGCAGCCAAGTATCCGGACAGAACTACGAGCAGTACTTC
>TRBV6-5|TRBJ1-2|-|-
CASNIGVNYGYTF
TGTGCCAGCAACATTGGTGTCAACTATGGCTACACCTTC
>TRBV7-9|TRBJ1-5|-|-
CASSLVDTNQPQHF
TGTGCCAGCAGCTTAGTGGACACGAATCAGCCCCAGCATTTT
>TRBV18|TRBJ2-1|TRBD2|-
CASSPPGLAALGEQFF
TGTGCCAGCTCACCACCGGGACTAGCGGCGTTGGGTGAGCAGTTCTTC
>TRBV30|TRBJ1-6|TRBD1|once
CASRQGHSPLHF
TGTGCCTCGAGACAGGGCCATTCACCCCTCCACTTT
>TRBV4-2|TRBJ1-2|TRBD1|few
CASSQGQGHRDGYTF
TGTGCCAGCAGCCAAGGACAGGGACACAGGGATGGCTACACCTTC
>TRBV5-1|TRBJ2-2|TRBD1|-
CASSPGQVLNTGELFF
TGCGCCAGCAGCCCGGGACAGGTTCTGAACACCGGGGAGCTGTTTTTT
>TRBV25-1|TRBJ1-2|TRBD1|-
CASSSPGTGGSYGYTF
TGTGCCAGCAGCTCGCCCGGGACAGGGGGTTCCTATGGCTACACCTTC
>TRBV10-1|TRBJ2-7|-|-
CASSESRGAYPYEQYF
TGCGCCAGCAGTGAGTCTCGGGGGGCCTATCCCTACGAGCAGTACTTC
>TRBV30|TRBJ2-5|TRBD2|once
CAWSSGGAGETQYF
TGTGCCTGGAGTAGCGGGGGGGCGGGAGAGACCCAGTACTTC
>TRBV24-1|TRBJ1-2|-|-
CATSAEFSPYGYTF
TGTGCCACCAGTGCCGAGTTTTCCCCCTATGGCTACACCTTC
>TRBV24-1|TRBJ2-1|TRBD2|-
CATSDFSGGANNEQFF
TGTGCCACCAGTGATTTCAGCGGGGGGGCGAACAATGAGCAGTTCTTC
>TRBV10-1|TRBJ2-7|-|-
CASSDLNYEQYF
TGCGCCAGCAGTGACCTAAACTACGAGCAGTACTTC
>TRBV5-1|TRBJ1-1|TRBD1|-
CASSSDRGAFGTFF
TGCGCCAGCAGCTCGGACAGGGGGGCTTTTGGAACTTTCTTT
>TRBV9|TRBJ2-1|TRBD2|-
CASSVELAGGSEQFF
TGTGCCAGCAGCGTAGAGCTAGCGGGGGGGTCGGAGCAGTTCTTC
>TRBV18|TRBJ1-2|-|once
CASSPGLNTNYGYTF
TGTGCCAGCTCACCGGGACTTAACACTAACTATGGCTACACCTTC